This TCR beta chain is drawn from a study of cytomegalovirus exposure and HLA in healthy donors. Whole-study findings and limits: For most TCR sequences rarity was the rule, although some public TCRs occurred in many donors. There were a few CMV-associated chains whose specificity for CMV antigens was confirmed in vitro.

With regard to this clone: Antigen: not known.

The data were produced by immunoSEQ multiplex PCR, yet TCRdb's version contains in-frame clones alone and is incomplete. The sample contains about 49,000 clones, around nine tenths of which appear only once. V was clipped by 3 bases and J by 3 bases, with 5 bases between them. The V gene's germline CDR1 is SNHLY and CDR2 FYNNEI. CDR3 length: 13 residues. Sequencing input: PBMCs. The gene calls are TRBV2 and TRBJ1-4, with D possibly being TRBD1 (5 bases). The source of this sequence is a man younger than 30 in good health and CMV-seronegative. CDR3 sequence reads: CASSDRANEKLFF. In DNA, the CDR3 is TGTGCCAGCAGTGACAGGGCTAATGAAAAACTGTTTTTT.